Described below is a single TCR beta chain sequence and its context. Its antigen is unidentified. TCRdb reanalysed the 5' RACE reads using MiXCR and keeps one entry per CDR3 protein. The sample lists roughly 470,000 distinct CDR3 sequences; around an eighth were seen once. These data are taken from a study of identical twins. Study findings and constraints: Compared with models, monozygotic twins showed more out-of-frame TCR alpha sharing. The authors drew conclusions from cross-sectional statistical analysis rather than following the same donors.

The same sample was also used in a study of yellow fever vaccine responses in identical twins.

The specimen sequenced was CD4+ T cells sorted from blood. This receptor was identified in a young woman in good health.

The CDR3 region is CASSPLRGGPDTQYF. Written as DNA, the CDR3 is TGTGCCAGCAGCCCCTTAAGGGGGGGTCCAGATACGCAGTATTTT. The V call is TRBV7-6, the J call TRBJ2-3, with D perhaps matching TRBD2 (7 bases). The CDR3 contains 15 residues. Deletions cut 5 bases from V and 4 bases from J, with 16 bases between. CDR1 is SGHVS and CDR2 is FNYEAQ in the germline V gene.